This is a list of T cell receptor beta chains from one sample in a study of blood T cell repertoires in COVID-19. Produced via immunoSEQ multiplex PCR; TCRdb's table is partial and in-frame only. The table lists around 190,000 clones, around 88% of them singletons. The sequencing input was PBMCs or T cells enriched from blood (not recorded which). These receptors were obtained from a man in his forties or fifties with acute COVID-19. Each CDR3 is given with its conserved first and last residue. Fields, in order: CDR3 DNA, CDR3 protein, J gene, V gene, CDR3 length, clone size, D gene. D genes are given only for firm matches. Clone size is not always given. Where it is, it says once, few, many or a class for expanded clones.

DNA: TGTGCCAGCAGTTTATGGGGAGCTGAAGCTTTCTTT; CDR3: CASSLWGAEAFF; J: TRBJ1-1; V: TRBV28; length: 12; size: -; D: -
DNA: TGCGCCAGCAGCCAAGTAGCTAGCGGGCCAGATACGCAGTATTTT; CDR3: CASSQVASGPDTQYF; J: TRBJ2-3; V: TRBV4-1; length: 15; size: -; D: TRBD2
DNA: TGTGCCAGCAGTTTACTTGGGCCAGGAAAACTGTTTTTT; CDR3: CASSLLGPGKLFF; J: TRBJ1-4; V: TRBV27; length: 13; size: -; D: -
DNA: TGTGCCAGCAGTGACGGCGGACTAGCGGGAGAGTACGAGCAGTACTTC; CDR3: CASSDGGLAGEYEQYF; J: TRBJ2-7; V: TRBV6-1; length: 16; size: -; D: TRBD2
DNA: TGTGCCAGCAGTGAATTTCAGGGGCCGAGCGAGCAGTACTTC; CDR3: CASSEFQGPSEQYF; J: TRBJ2-7; V: TRBV25-1; length: 14; size: once; D: -
DNA: TGTGCCAGCAGTTCTAGCGGGAGTCCCGGGGAGCTGTTTTTT; CDR3: CASSSSGSPGELFF; J: TRBJ2-2; V: TRBV6-5; length: 14; size: -; D: TRBD2
DNA: TGTGCCAGCAGCTTTAGTGCCACCGGGGAGCTGTTTTTT; CDR3: CASSFSATGELFF; J: TRBJ2-2; V: TRBV11-3; length: 13; size: -; D: -
DNA: TGTGCCAGTAGTATAGGGACAGGGGTGGGCGAGACCCAGTACTTC; CDR3: CASSIGTGVGETQYF; J: TRBJ2-5; V: TRBV19; length: 15; size: -; D: TRBD1
DNA: TGTGCCAGCGAAAGGCCGGGACAGGGGGCATTTGGGGCCAACGTCCTGACTTTC; CDR3: CASERPGQGAFGANVLTF; J: TRBJ2-6; V: TRBV19; length: 18; size: -; D: TRBD1
DNA: TGTGCCAGCAGAGGGGGCTCCTCCACAGATACGCAGTATTTT; CDR3: CASRGGSSTDTQYF; J: TRBJ2-3; V: TRBV2; length: 14; size: once; D: TRBD1
DNA: TGCGCCAGCAGTGAGGGGGAGGACACCGGGGAGCTGTTTTTT; CDR3: CASSEGEDTGELFF; J: TRBJ2-2; V: TRBV10-1; length: 14; size: -; D: -
DNA: TGTGCCAGCAGTCCGGGACAGGGTACTTTCGAGCAGTACTTC; CDR3: CASSPGQGTFEQYF; J: TRBJ2-7; V: TRBV6-5; length: 14; size: -; D: TRBD1
DNA: TGTGCCAGCAGTTACGGGACAGGGGTTATCACTGAAGCTTTCTTT; CDR3: CASSYGTGVITEAFF; J: TRBJ1-1; V: TRBV6-5; length: 15; size: -; D: TRBD1
DNA: TGTGCCAGCAGCTTGCCCCTAGGACTAGCGGCTTACAATGAGCAGTTCTTC; CDR3: CASSLPLGLAAYNEQFF; J: TRBJ2-1; V: TRBV5-4; length: 17; size: few; D: TRBD2
DNA: TGTGCCAGCAGCTTAGGCCAGGGCAACTATGGCTACACCTTC; CDR3: CASSLGQGNYGYTF; J: TRBJ1-2; V: TRBV7-8; length: 14; size: -; D: -
DNA: TGCGCCAGCAGCTTGGGACAGGGACCTCGCACAGATACGCAGTATTTT; CDR3: CASSLGQGPRTDTQYF; J: TRBJ2-3; V: TRBV5-1; length: 16; size: -; D: TRBD1
DNA: TGTGCCAGCAGCTTCGGAGGTCAGCCCCAGCATTTT; CDR3: CASSFGGQPQHF; J: TRBJ1-5; V: TRBV11-2; length: 12; size: -; D: -
DNA: TGTGCCACCGAGGGGACAGGCTCGACCGGGGAGCTGTTTTTT; CDR3: CATEGTGSTGELFF; J: TRBJ2-2; V: TRBV19; length: 14; size: once; D: TRBD1
DNA: TGTGCCAGTAGTATCACCAGGGCTCGCGGGGCCAACGTCCTGACTTTC; CDR3: CASSITRARGANVLTF; J: TRBJ2-6; V: TRBV19; length: 16; size: few; D: -
DNA: TGTGCCAGCAGCCCCCTGGAGAATGAGCAGTTCTTC; CDR3: CASSPLENEQFF; J: TRBJ2-1; V: TRBV7-9; length: 12; size: -; D: -
DNA: TGTGCCAGCAGCTTAAGGTTACGGGGCACAGATACGCAGTATTTT; CDR3: CASSLRLRGTDTQYF; J: TRBJ2-3; V: TRBV7-2; length: 15; size: -; D: -
DNA: TGTGCCAGCAGCTTTAACCCGAGGGACTATGAGCAGTTCTTC; CDR3: CASSFNPRDYEQFF; J: TRBJ2-1; V: TRBV11-2; length: 14; size: -; D: -
DNA: TGTGCCAGTACCTCCGGGACAGGGTCCTACGAGCAGTACTTC; CDR3: CASTSGTGSYEQYF; J: TRBJ2-7; V: TRBV19; length: 14; size: -; D: TRBD1
DNA: TGTGCCAGCAGCGTGGGGGACAGGGGTCATGGGCAGTTCTTC; CDR3: CASSVGDRGHGQFF; J: TRBJ2-1; V: TRBV9; length: 14; size: -; D: TRBD1
DNA: TGTGCCACCAGTGATAGCGGGAGGGCAGGGCAGTACTTC; CDR3: CATSDSGRAGQYF; J: TRBJ2-7; V: TRBV24-1; length: 13; size: -; D: TRBD2
DNA: TGTGCCAGCAGCTTACGGCGGGAAAGGGACAATGAGCAGTTCTTC; CDR3: CASSLRRERDNEQFF; J: TRBJ2-1; V: TRBV7-6; length: 15; size: once; D: -
DNA: TGTGCCAGCAGATACATCGGGGGGCAGGGGCAGCCCCAGCATTTT; CDR3: CASRYIGGQGQPQHF; J: TRBJ1-5; V: TRBV27; length: 15; size: once; D: -
DNA: TGCGCCAGCAGCCTCGGACAGTCCTACAATGAGCAGTTCTTC; CDR3: CASSLGQSYNEQFF; J: TRBJ2-1; V: TRBV5-1; length: 14; size: once; D: -
DNA: TGTGCCAGCAGCTTGAGCCCCACCTCCTATAATTCACCCCTCCACTTT; CDR3: CASSLSPTSYNSPLHF; J: TRBJ1-6; V: TRBV7-6; length: 16; size: -; D: -
DNA: TGTGCCAGCAGTTTAACCCCCCGAGGTTGGCGGGACACCGGGGAGCTGTTTTTT; CDR3: CASSLTPRGWRDTGELFF; J: TRBJ2-2; V: TRBV27; length: 18; size: -; D: -
DNA: TGTGCCAGCAGACTCGGGGGGGACATTCAGTACTTC; CDR3: CASRLGGDIQYF; J: TRBJ2-4; V: TRBV7-2; length: 12; size: -; D: TRBD2
DNA: TGTGCCAGCAGTCCGGGGACAGCTTTCGCGGGCTACACCTTC; CDR3: CASSPGTAFAGYTF; J: TRBJ1-2; V: TRBV28; length: 14; size: -; D: TRBD1
DNA: TGTGCCAGCTCACCGGCAGCGGGTAGCGCTTCCTACAATGAGCAGTTCTTC; CDR3: CASSPAAGSASYNEQFF; J: TRBJ2-1; V: TRBV18; length: 17; size: once; D: -
DNA: TGTGCCAGCAGTGAAAGCTTATGGTCTTCTGCCTACGAGCAGTACTTC; CDR3: CASSESLWSSAYEQYF; J: TRBJ2-7; V: TRBV6-1; length: 16; size: -; D: -
DNA: TGTGCCAGCAGCCCCCTTAACTATGGCTACACCTTC; CDR3: CASSPLNYGYTF; J: TRBJ1-2; V: TRBV9; length: 12; size: -; D: -
DNA: TGTGCCAGCAGTGACAGACAGGGCTACTATGGCTACACCTTC; CDR3: CASSDRQGYYGYTF; J: TRBJ1-2; V: TRBV6-1; length: 14; size: -; D: TRBD1
DNA: TGTGCCAGCAGGCGGGGTCGCGGGGAGCTGTTTTTT; CDR3: CASRRGRGELFF; J: TRBJ2-2; V: TRBV27; length: 12; size: -; D: -
DNA: TGTGCCAGCAGTCCAGGGACTGCGGACGAAAAACTGTTTTTT; CDR3: CASSPGTADEKLFF; J: TRBJ1-4; V: TRBV5-4; length: 14; size: -; D: -
DNA: TGTGCCTGGACGGTAACAGGGAGTAATTCACCCCTCCACTTT; CDR3: CAWTVTGSNSPLHF; J: TRBJ1-6; V: TRBV30; length: 14; size: -; D: -
DNA: TGTGCCAGCAGTTTTCGGGTCTCACCTTCCTATAATTCACCCCTCCACTTT; CDR3: CASSFRVSPSYNSPLHF; J: TRBJ1-6; V: TRBV27; length: 17; size: -; D: -
DNA: TGTGCCAGTAGCCCGAGCGGGAGGGCCTTCAATGAGCAGTTCTTC; CDR3: CASSPSGRAFNEQFF; J: TRBJ2-1; V: TRBV19; length: 15; size: -; D: TRBD2
DNA: TGTGCCAGCAGCTCCCCGACAGGCCCGACTGGAAACACCATATATTTT; CDR3: CASSSPTGPTGNTIYF; J: TRBJ1-3; V: TRBV7-9; length: 16; size: -; D: -
DNA: TGTGCCAGCAGCATACAGGGGGGTCAGCCCCAGCATTTT; CDR3: CASSIQGGQPQHF; J: TRBJ1-5; V: TRBV7-9; length: 13; size: -; D: TRBD1